These 14 T cell receptor beta chains originate from one sample sequenced in a study of identical twins. TCRdb reprocessed the 5' RACE reads via MiXCR and lists one record per CDR3 protein. Here the sample spans about 250,000 distinct CDR3 sequences, 6.5% to 9.5% being singletons. A further study also used this sample, focusing on yellow fever vaccine responses in identical twins.

What was sequenced was CD8+ T cells sorted from blood. Receptors originate from a woman between 18 and 29 years old in good health.

The chain employs TRBV28 and TRBJ2-7; the D is unclear. There are 13 residues in the CDR3. Germline V gene data show CDR1 as MDHEN and CDR2 as SYDVKM. V lost 6 bases and J 0 bases, leaving 9 bases between the germline ends. Written as DNA, the CDR3 is TGTGCCAGCAGACCGGGCCTCTCCTACGAGCAGTACTTC. As protein: CASRPGLSYEQYF.

This clonotype was found many times. The V and J genes are TRBV29-1 and TRBJ2-1, with D possibly called TRBD1 or TRBD2 (5 bases each). V dropped 3 bases and J dropped 8 bases, with 17 bases sitting between them. Germline V gene sequence: CDR1 SQVTM, CDR2 ANQGSEA. The CDR3 has 14 residues. CDR3 region: CSVDGGEGVDEQFF. The CDR3 bases are TGCAGCGTTGATGGGGGAGAAGGCGTGGATGAGCAGTTCTTC.

This clonotype has a count of ten or more. V usage is TRBV5-6 and J usage is TRBJ2-3; D is uncertain. The V gene lost 6 bases and the J gene lost 6 bases, with 26 bases spanning the gap. Per the germline V gene, CDR1 is SGHDT and CDR2 is YYEEEE. This CDR3 is 17 amino acids long. The CDR3 sequence: CASINLHILRHSDTQYF. The CDR3 nucleotides read TGTGCCAGCATCAACCTACACATATTAAGACATAGCGATACGCAGTATTTT.

This chain links TRBV28 with TRBJ2-1; 9 nucleotides align to TRBD2. The J segment lost 10 bases and the V segment lost 2 bases, leaving 9 bases of the junction unmatched. The CDR3 has 15 residues. CDR1 is MDHEN, CDR2 SYDVKM, per germline. The chain's CDR3 is CASSLRAGGPGEQFF. CDR3 nucleotide sequence: TGTGCCAGCAGTTTAAGGGCGGGAGGGCCCGGAGAGCAGTTCTTC.

This clonotype was counted only a few times. The V call is TRBV10-3, the J call TRBJ2-1; 12 nucleotides match TRBD2. CDR1 and CDR2 from the germline V gene are ENHRY and SYGVKD. V shed 6 bases, J shed 8 bases, and the junction held 5 bases outside the gene matches. CDR3 length equals 14 residues. The CDR3 spells CAISLAGGPDEQFF. The CDR3 DNA is TGTGCCATCAGCCTAGCGGGAGGGCCGGATGAGCAGTTCTTC.

As to this clonotype: One end of the junction varies from germline; a read error may be responsible. The CDR3 sequence is CASCNREECTDMQYF. The DNA for the CDR3 is TGTGCCAGCTGTAACAGGGAGGAGTGCACAGATATGCAGTATTTT. The chain employs TRBV6-5 and TRBJ2-3; D could derive from TRBD1 or TRBD2 (6 bases each). The CDR3 has 15 residues. Per the germline V gene, CDR1 is MNHEY and CDR2 is SVGAGI.

This clonotype has more than one count but fewer than ten. This chain connects TRBV11-2 to TRBJ2-2, with 8 bases that match TRBD2. V gave up 5 bases and J gave up 2 bases; unmatched junction bases: 13. The CDR3 runs 18 residues. Germline CDR1 reads SGHAT; CDR2 reads FQNNGV. The CDR3 loop reads CASSPTAGGGANTGELFF. CDR3 in DNA: TGTGCCAGCAGCCCAACAGCCGGGGGGGGCGCTAACACCGGGGAGCTGTTTTTT. Drawing the rest from reference TRBV11-2 and TRBJ2-2, the complete variable domain is EAGVAQSPRYKIIEKRQSVAFWCNPISGHATLYWYQQILGQGPKLLIQFQNNGVVDDSQLPKDRFSAERLKGVDSTLKIQPAKLEDSAVYLCASSPTAGGGANTGELFFGEGSRLTVL.

This clonotype was detected ten times or more. The V gene is TRBV20-1, the J gene TRBJ2-7; 8 bases fit TRBD2. The CDR3 sequence is 14 residues long. Looked up from germline, CDR1 is DFQATT and CDR2 is SNEGSKA (reference sequence). The J segment lost 2 bases and the V segment lost 5 bases, leaving 8 bases of the junction unmatched. CDR3 sequence: CSASGTRETYEQYF. Here the CDR3 DNA reads TGCAGTGCTTCCGGGACTAGAGAGACCTACGAGCAGTACTTC.

This clonotype was picked up many times. This chain uses TRBV29-1 with TRBJ2-7; unclear D gene. The germline V and J ends were trimmed by 2 bases and 3 bases, with 8 bases remaining between them. The germline gives CDR1 SQVTM, CDR2 ANQGSEA. There are 12 residues in the CDR3. The CDR3 DNA follows: TGCAGCGTTGAATCCCTTAGCTACGAGCAGTACTTC. Protein sequence: CSVESLSYEQYF.

The CDR3 DNA follows: TGTGCCAGCAGCCAAGAGAGAGCGGGGGGACGAGATACGCAGTATTTT. Its protein is CASSQERAGGRDTQYF. V and J are TRBV4-2 and TRBJ2-3, with 9 bases lining up with TRBD2. This CDR3 has 16 amino acids. The J segment lost 5 bases and the V segment lost 0 bases, leaving 6 bases of the junction unmatched. From germline, CDR1 is LGHNA and CDR2 YNFKEQ.

The rearrangement links TRBV13 to TRBJ2-3; 9 nucleotides line up with TRBD2. This CDR3 spans 17 amino acids. V gave up 2 bases and J gave up 3 bases; unmatched junction bases: 9. The germline V gene has CDR1 PRHDT and CDR2 FYEKMQ (reference sequence). In DNA form, the CDR3 reads TGTGCCAGCAGCTTAACTGGCGGGGGGGCCCTAACAGATACGCAGTATTTT. Its protein is CASSLTGGGALTDTQYF. Together with reference TRBV13 and TRBJ2-3, the CDR3 gives the full variable domain: AAGVIQSPRHLIKEKRETATLKCYPIPRHDTVYWYQQGPGQDPQFLISFYEKMQSDKGSIPDRFSAQQFSDYHSELNMSSLELGDSALYFCASSLTGGGALTDTQYFGPGTRLTVL.

This clonotype was observed many times. The chain combines TRBV20-1 with TRBJ2-1; 7 positions match TRBD2. Germline assignment: CDR1 DFQATT and CDR2 SNEGSKA (reference sequence). CDR3 size: 15 residues. The V gene end was trimmed by 5 bases and the J gene end by 5 bases; junction bases not matched to a gene: 12. CDR3 nucleotides: TGCAGTGCTCCCTTCGAGCGGGAAATTCACAATGAGCAGTTCTTC. Translating gives CSAPFEREIHNEQFF.

Only a few counts were recorded for this clonotype. V and J are TRBV4-3 and TRBJ2-3; 12 bases are a match to TRBD2. J was trimmed by 6 bases and V by 0 bases; bases with no gene match: 10. The CDR3 covers 18 residues. Germline CDR1 is LGHNA and CDR2 is YSLEER. The CDR3 loop is CASSQDRLAGGLGDTQYF. CDR3 DNA sequence: TGCGCCAGCAGCCAAGATCGGCTAGCGGGAGGGCTAGGGGATACGCAGTATTTT.

This chain connects TRBV9 to TRBJ2-1, with 10 bases identical to TRBD2. CDR1 and CDR2 from the germline V gene are SGDLS and YYNGEE. The V gene end was trimmed by 1 base and the J gene end by 3 bases; junction bases not matched to a gene: 10. The CDR3 length is 18 residues. CDR3 loop: CASSVSGGAGSYYNEQFF. DNA for the CDR3: TGTGCCAGCAGCGTAAGCGGGGGGGCCGGGAGTTACTACAATGAGCAGTTCTTC.